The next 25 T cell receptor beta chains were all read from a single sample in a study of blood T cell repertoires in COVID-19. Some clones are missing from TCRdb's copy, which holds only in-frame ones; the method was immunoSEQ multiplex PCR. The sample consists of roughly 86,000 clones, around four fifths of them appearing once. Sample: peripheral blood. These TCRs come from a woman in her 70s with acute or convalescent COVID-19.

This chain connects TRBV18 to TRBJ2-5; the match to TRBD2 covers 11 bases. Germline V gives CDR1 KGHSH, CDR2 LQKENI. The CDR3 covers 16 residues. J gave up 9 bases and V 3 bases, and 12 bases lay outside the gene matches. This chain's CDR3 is CASSPAGTSGPGPQYF. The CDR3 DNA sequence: TGTGCCAGCTCACCTGCCGGGACTAGCGGTCCAGGGCCCCAGTACTTC.

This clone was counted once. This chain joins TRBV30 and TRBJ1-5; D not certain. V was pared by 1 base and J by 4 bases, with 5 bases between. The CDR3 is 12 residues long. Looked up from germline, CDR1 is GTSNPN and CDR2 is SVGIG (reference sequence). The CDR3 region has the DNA TGTGCCTGGAGTGATAGAAATCAGCCCCAGCATTTT. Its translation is CAWSDRNQPQHF.

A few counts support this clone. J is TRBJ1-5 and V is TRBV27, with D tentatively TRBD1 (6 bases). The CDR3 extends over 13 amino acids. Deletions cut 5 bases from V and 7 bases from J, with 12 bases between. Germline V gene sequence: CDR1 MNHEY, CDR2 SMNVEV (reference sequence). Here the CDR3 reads CASSTGSSQPQHF. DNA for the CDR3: TGTGCCAGCAGTACAGGGAGCAGCCAGCCCCAGCATTTT.

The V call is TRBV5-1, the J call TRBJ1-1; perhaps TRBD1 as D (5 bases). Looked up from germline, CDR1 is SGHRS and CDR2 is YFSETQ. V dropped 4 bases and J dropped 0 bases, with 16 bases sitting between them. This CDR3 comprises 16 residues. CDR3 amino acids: CASSPGRSTVNTEAFF. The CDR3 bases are TGCGCCAGCAGCCCCGGCAGATCGACAGTGAACACTGAAGCTTTCTTT.

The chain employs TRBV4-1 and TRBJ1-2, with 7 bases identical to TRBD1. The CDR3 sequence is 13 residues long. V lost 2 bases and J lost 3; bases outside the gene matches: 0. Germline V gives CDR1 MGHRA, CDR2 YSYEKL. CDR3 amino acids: CASSQQGDYGYTF. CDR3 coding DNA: TGCGCCAGCAGCCAACAGGGGGACTATGGCTACACCTTC.

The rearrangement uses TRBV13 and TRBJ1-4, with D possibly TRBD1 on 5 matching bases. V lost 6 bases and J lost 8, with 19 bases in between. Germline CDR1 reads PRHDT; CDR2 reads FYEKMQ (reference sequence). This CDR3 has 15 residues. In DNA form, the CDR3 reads TGTGCCAGCAGTCAAGCAGGGTTTAACCCCGAAAAACTGTTTTTT. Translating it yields CASSQAGFNPEKLFF.

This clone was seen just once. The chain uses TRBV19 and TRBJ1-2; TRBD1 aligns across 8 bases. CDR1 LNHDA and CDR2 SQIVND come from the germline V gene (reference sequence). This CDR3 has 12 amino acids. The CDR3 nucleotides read TGTGGCACGACAGGGGATGGCTATGGCTACACCTTC. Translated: CGTTGDGYGYTF.

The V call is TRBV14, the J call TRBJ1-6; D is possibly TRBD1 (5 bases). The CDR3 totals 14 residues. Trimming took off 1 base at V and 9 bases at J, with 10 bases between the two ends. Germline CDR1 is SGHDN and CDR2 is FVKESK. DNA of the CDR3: TGTGCCAGCAGCCAAGGGTACGGGGGTTCACCCCTCCACTTT. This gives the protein CASSQGYGGSPLHF.

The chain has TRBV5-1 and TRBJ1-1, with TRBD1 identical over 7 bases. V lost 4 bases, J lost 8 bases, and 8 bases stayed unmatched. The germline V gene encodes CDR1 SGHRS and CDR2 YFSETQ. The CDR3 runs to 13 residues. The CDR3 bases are TGCGCCAGCAGCACCAACGGACAGGCCGAAGCTTTCTTT. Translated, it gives CASSTNGQAEAFF.

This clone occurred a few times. The CDR3: CASSPPATGYGYTF. The DNA of the CDR3 is TGTGCCAGCTCACCACCGGCAACAGGGTATGGCTACACCTTC. This rearrangement joins TRBV18 to TRBJ1-2, with D perhaps TRBD1 (6 bases). Trimming took off 0 bases at V and 5 bases at J, with 10 bases between the two ends. Germline values: CDR1 KGHSH, CDR2 LQKENI. The CDR3 has 14 amino acids. The whole variable domain, remainder taken from reference TRBV18 and TRBJ1-2, is NAGVMQNPRHLVRRRGQEARLRCSPMKGHSHVYWYRQLPEEGLKFMVYLQKENIIDESGMPKERFSAEFPKEGPSILRIQQVVRGDSAAYFCASSPPATGYGYTFGSGTRLTVV.

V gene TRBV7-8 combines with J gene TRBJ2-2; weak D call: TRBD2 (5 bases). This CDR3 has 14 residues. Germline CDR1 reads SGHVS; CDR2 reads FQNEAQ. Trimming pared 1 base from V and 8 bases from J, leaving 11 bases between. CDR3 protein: CASSLGEGAGELFF. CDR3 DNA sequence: TGTGCCAGCAGCTTAGGAGAGGGTGCGGGGGAGCTGTTTTTT.

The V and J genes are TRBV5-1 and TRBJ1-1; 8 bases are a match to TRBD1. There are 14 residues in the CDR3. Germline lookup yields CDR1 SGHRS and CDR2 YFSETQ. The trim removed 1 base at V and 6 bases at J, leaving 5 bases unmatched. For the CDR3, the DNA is TGCGCCAGCAGCTTGCTCGGACAGGGCCCTGAAGCTTTCTTT. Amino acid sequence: CASSLLGQGPEAFF.

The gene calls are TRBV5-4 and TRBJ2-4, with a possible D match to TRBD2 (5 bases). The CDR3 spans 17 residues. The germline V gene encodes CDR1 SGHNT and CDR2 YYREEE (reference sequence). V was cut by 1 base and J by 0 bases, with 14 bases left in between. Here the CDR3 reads CASSLLGETLAKNIQYF. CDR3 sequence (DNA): TGTGCCAGCAGCTTGTTGGGAGAGACCTTAGCCAAAAACATTCAGTACTTC.

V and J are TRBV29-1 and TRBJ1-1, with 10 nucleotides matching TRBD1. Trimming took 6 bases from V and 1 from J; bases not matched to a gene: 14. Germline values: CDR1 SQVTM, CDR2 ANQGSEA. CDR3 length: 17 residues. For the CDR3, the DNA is TGCAGCGTCCGGATACCTCCGGGACAGGGGCCGAACACTGAAGCTTTCTTT. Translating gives CSVRIPPGQGPNTEAFF.

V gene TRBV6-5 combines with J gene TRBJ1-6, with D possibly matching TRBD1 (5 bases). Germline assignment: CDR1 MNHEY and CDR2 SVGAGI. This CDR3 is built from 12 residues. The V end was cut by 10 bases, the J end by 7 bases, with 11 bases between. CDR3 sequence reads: CATTGQNSPLHF. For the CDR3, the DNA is TGTGCCACCACAGGTCAAAATTCACCCCTCCACTTT.

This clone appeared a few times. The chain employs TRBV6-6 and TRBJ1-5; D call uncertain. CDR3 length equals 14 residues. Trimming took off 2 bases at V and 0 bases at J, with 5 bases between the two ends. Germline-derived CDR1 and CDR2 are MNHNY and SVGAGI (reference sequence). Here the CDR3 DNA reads TGTGCCAGCAGTTACCGAGCTAGCAATCAGCCCCAGCATTTT. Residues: CASSYRASNQPQHF.

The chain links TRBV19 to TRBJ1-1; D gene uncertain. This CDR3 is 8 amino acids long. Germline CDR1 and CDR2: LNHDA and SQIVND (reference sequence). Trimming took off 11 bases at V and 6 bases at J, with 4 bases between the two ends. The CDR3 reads CASAEAFF. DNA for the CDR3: TGTGCCTCCGCTGAAGCTTTCTTT.

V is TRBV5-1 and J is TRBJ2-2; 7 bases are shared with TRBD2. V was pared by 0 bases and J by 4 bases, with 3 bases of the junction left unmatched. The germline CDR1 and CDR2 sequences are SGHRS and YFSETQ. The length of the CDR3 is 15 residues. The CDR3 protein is CASSLGTSSTGELFF. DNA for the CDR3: TGCGCCAGCAGCTTGGGGACTAGTTCCACCGGGGAGCTGTTTTTT.

CDR3 nucleotide sequence: TGTGCCAGCTCACCAGCGACAGGGGGCGGCGTTAACACTGAAGCTTTCTTT. Translating it yields CASSPATGGGVNTEAFF. This chain joins TRBV18 and TRBJ1-1, with TRBD1 matching 10 bases. Germline V gene sequence: CDR1 KGHSH, CDR2 LQKENI. This CDR3 comprises 17 residues. J lost 2 bases, V lost 2 bases, and 8 bases had no gene match.

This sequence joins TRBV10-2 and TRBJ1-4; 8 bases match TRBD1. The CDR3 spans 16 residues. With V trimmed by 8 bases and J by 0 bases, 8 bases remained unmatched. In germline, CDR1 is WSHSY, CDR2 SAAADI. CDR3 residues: CASADRGLATNEKLFF. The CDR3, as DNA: TGCGCCAGCGCCGACAGGGGTCTTGCAACTAATGAAAAACTGTTTTTT.

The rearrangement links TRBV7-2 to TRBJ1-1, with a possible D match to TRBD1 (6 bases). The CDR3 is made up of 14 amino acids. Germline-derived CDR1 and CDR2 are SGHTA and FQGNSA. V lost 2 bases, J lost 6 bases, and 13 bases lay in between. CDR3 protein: CASSLLRGGAEAFF. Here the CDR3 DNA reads TGTGCCAGCAGCTTACTGAGAGGGGGGGCTGAAGCTTTCTTT. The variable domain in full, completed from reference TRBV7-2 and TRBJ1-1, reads GAGVSQSPSNKVTEKGKDVELRCDPISGHTALYWYRQSLGQGLEFLIYFQGNSAPDKSGLPSDRFSAERTGGSVSTLTIQRTQQEDSAVYLCASSLLRGGAEAFFGQGTRLTVV.

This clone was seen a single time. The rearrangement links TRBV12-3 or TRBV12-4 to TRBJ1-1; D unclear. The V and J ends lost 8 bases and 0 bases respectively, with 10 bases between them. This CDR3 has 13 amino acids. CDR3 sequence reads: CASLAFLNTEAFF. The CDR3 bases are TGTGCCAGCTTAGCTTTTTTGAACACTGAAGCTTTCTTT.

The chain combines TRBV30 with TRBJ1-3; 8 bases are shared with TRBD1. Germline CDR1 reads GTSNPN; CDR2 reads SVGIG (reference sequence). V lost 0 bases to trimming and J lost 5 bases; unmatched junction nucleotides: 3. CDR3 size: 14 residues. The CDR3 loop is CAWSVRGPRNTIYF. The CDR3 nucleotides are TGTGCCTGGAGTGTCAGGGGGCCTAGAAACACCATATATTTT.

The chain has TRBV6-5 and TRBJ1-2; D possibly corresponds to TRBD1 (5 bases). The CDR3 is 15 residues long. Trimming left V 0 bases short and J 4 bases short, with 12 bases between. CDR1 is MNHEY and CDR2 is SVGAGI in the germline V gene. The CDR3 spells CASSYSQGLLYGYTF. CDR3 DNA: TGTGCCAGCAGTTACTCCCAGGGTCTCCTCTATGGCTACACCTTC.

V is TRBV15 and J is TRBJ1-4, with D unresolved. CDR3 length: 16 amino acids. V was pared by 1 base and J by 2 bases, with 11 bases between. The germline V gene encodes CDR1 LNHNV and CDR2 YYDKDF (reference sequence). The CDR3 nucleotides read TGTGCCACCAGCAGAGTACCAGGATCGACTAATGAAAAACTGTTTTTT. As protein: CATSRVPGSTNEKLFF.